This T cell receptor beta chain is drawn from a study of blood T cell repertoires in COVID-19. The data were produced by immunoSEQ multiplex PCR, yet TCRdb's version contains in-frame clones alone and is incomplete. The sample records over 55,000 clones, roughly 80% being singletons. Trimming pared 2 bases from V and 1 base from J, leaving 8 bases between. The germline gives CDR1 SGHKS, CDR2 YYEKEE (reference sequence). This CDR3 has 14 amino acids. The TCR originated in a human donor in a cohort sampled during active COVID-19. The chain recombines TRBV5-5 with TRBJ2-3; unclear D gene. The sequenced sample was peripheral blood. The CDR3 is CASSFRVGTDTQYF. In nucleotides, the CDR3 is TGTGCCAGCAGCTTTCGGGTCGGCACAGATACGCAGTATTTT.